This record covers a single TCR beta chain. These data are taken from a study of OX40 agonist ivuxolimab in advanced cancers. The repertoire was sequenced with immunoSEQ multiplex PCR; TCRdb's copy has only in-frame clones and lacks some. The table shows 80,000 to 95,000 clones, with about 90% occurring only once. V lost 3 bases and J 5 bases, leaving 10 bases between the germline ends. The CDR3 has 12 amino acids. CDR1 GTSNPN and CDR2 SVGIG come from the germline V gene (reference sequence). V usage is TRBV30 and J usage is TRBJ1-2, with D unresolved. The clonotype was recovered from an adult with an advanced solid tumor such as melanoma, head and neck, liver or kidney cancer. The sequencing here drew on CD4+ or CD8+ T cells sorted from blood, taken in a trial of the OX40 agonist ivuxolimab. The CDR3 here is CAWREAIYGYTF. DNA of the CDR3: TGTGCCTGGAGAGAAGCCATTTATGGCTACACCTTC.